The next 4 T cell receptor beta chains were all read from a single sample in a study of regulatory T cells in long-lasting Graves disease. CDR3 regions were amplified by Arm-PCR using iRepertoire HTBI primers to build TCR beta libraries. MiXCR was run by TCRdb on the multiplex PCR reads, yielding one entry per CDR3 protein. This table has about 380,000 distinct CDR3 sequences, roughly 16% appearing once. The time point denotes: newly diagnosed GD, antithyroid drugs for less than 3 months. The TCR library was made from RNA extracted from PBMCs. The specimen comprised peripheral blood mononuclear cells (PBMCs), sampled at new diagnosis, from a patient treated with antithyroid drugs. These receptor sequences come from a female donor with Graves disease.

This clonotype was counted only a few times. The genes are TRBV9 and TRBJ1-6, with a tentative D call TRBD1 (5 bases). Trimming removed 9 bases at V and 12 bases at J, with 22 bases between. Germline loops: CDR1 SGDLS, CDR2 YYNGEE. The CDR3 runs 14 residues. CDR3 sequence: CATRRWDASQPLHF. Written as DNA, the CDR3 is TGTGCCACCCGTAGGTGGGACGCGTCGCAACCCCTCCACTTT.

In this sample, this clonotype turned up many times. CDR3 protein: CASSYSKSDSGTRAGELFF. In DNA form, the CDR3 reads TGTGCCAGCAGTTACTCGAAGTCGGATAGCGGGACTCGGGCCGGGGAGCTGTTTTTT. The rearrangement links TRBV6-2 or TRBV6-3 to TRBJ2-2; TRBD2 matches at 8 bases. This CDR3 is 19 amino acids long. Per the germline V gene, CDR1 is MNHEY and CDR2 is SVGEGT. V trimming: 0 bases; J trimming: 6 bases; junction bases outside the gene matches: 15.

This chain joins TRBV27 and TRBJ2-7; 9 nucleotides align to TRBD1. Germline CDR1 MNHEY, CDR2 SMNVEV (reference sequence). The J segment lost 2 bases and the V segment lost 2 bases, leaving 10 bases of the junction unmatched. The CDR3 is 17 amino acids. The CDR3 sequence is CASSLPPGQGTPYEQYF. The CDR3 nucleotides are TGTGCCAGCAGTTTACCTCCGGGACAGGGTACCCCCTACGAGCAGTACTTC.

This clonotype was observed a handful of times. CDR3 sequence reads: CASSFLSGTPIHTF. CDR3 bases: TGTGCCAGCAGTTTTCTGTCGGGGACGCCAATACACACCTTC. The genes are TRBV28 and TRBJ1-2; tentative D call: TRBD1 (5 bases). The CDR3 runs to 14 residues. Trimming left V 3 bases short and J 12 bases short, with 20 bases between. The germline gives CDR1 MDHEN, CDR2 SYDVKM.